This TCR beta chain was sequenced for a study of shared clonotypes between healthy human individuals. The wider study: The study used three CD4 naive, three CD4 memory, two CD8 naive and one CD8 memory plate per donor.

As originally analysed: ImmunoSEQ output lacked quality scores and full-length reads, limiting matched filtering. TCRdb's table, derived via immunoSEQ multiplex PCR, lists solely in-frame clones and lacks some. The V and J calls and clone size are taken from that table; D and trimming were inferred from the DNA. The table records hundreds of thousands of clones, about 92% of them present only once. In germline, CDR1 is SGHAT, CDR2 FQNNGV. CDR3 length: 16 amino acids. V lost 5 bases and J lost 4; bases outside the gene matches: 11. Positive CCR7 selection of CD45RO-negative cells yielded the naive CD8 cells, and terminally differentiated effector memory CD45RA+ cells were excluded.

The sequenced sample consisted of naive CD8+ T cells sorted from blood. The genes are TRBV11-2 and TRBJ2-5; 9 bases line up with TRBD2. The receptor was isolated from a man aged 30 to 45 in good health. The DNA of the CDR3 is TGTGCCAGCAGCAAGACGACTAGCGGATGGACAGAGACCCAGTACTTC. Its protein is CASSKTTSGWTETQYF.